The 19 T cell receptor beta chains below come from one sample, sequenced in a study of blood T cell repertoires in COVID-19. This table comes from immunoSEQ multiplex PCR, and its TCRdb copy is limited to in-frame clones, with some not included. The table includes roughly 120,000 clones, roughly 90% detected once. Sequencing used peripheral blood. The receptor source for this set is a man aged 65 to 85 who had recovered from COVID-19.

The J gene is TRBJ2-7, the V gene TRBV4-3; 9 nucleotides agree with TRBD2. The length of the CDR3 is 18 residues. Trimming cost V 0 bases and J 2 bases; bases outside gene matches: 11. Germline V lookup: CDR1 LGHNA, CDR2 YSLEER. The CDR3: CASSQDNRGASGAYEQYF. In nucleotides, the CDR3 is TGCGCCAGCAGCCAAGATAATCGTGGGGCTAGCGGGGCCTACGAGCAGTACTTC.

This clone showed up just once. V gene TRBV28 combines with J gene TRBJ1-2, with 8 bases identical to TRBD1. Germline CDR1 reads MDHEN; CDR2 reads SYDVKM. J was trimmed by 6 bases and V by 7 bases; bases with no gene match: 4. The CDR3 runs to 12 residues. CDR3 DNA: TGTGCCAGCAACCCGACAGGGGATGGCTACACCTTC. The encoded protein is CASNPTGDGYTF.

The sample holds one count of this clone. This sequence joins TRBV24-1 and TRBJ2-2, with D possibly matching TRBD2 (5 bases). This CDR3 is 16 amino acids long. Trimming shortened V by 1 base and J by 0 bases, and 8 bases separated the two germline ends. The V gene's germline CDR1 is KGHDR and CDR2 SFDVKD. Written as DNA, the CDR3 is TGTGCCACCAGTGATTTCCGGGATACGAACACCGGGGAGCTGTTTTTT. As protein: CATSDFRDTNTGELFF.

CDR3 residues: CASTATNTGELFF. Here the CDR3 DNA reads TGTGCCAGCACCGCGACGAACACCGGGGAGCTGTTTTTT. J is TRBJ2-2 and V is TRBV9, with D unresolved. The CDR3 sequence is 13 residues long. Trimming removed 6 bases at V and 0 bases at J, with 6 bases between. CDR1 SGDLS and CDR2 YYNGEE come from the germline V gene.

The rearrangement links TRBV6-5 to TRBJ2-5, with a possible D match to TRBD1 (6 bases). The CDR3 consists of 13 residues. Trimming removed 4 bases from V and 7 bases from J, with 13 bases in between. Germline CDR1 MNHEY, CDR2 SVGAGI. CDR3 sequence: CASSSGVLGTQYF. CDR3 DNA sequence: TGTGCCAGCAGTTCAGGGGTTCTAGGGACCCAGTACTTC.

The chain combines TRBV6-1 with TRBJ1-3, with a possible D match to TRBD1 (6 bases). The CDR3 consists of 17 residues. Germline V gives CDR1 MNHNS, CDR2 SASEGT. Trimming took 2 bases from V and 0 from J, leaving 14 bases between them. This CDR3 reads CASSEMAGVDSGNTIYF. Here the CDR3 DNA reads TGTGCCAGCAGTGAAATGGCAGGGGTGGACTCTGGAAACACCATATATTTT.

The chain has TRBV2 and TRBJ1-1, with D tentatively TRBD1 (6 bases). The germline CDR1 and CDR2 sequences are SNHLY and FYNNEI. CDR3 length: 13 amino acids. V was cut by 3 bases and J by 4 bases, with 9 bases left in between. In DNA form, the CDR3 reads TGTGCCAGCAGTGACAGGGGCGGCACTGAAGCTTTCTTT. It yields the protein CASSDRGGTEAFF.

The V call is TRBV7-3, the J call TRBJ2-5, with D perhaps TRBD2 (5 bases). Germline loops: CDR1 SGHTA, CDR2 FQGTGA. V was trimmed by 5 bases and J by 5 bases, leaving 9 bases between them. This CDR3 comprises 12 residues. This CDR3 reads CASSRPGETQYF. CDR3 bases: TGTGCCAGCAGCCGTCCGGGGGAGACCCAGTACTTC.

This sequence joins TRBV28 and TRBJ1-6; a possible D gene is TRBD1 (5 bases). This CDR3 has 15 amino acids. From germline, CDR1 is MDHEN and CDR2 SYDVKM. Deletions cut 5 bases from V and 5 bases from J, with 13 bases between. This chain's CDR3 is CASSPGGRDNSPLHF. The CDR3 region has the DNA TGTGCCAGCAGTCCCGGGGGAAGGGATAATTCACCCCTCCACTTT.

The CDR3 here is CASSRDRVYEQYF. CDR3 nucleotides: TGTGCCAGCAGCCGGGACAGGGTCTACGAGCAGTACTTC. The J gene is TRBJ2-7, the V gene TRBV7-2, with 9 positions matching TRBD1. CDR3 length: 13 residues. Looked up from germline, CDR1 is SGHTA and CDR2 is FQGNSA. The junction had 2 bases not matched to a gene; V was cut back by 5 bases and J by 3 bases. The full variable domain, with the rest looked up from reference TRBV7-2 and TRBJ2-7, is GAGVSQSPSNKVTEKGKDVELRCDPISGHTALYWYRQSLGQGLEFLIYFQGNSAPDKSGLPSDRFSAERTGGSVSTLTIQRTQQEDSAVYLCASSRDRVYEQYFGPGTRLTVT.

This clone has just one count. CDR3 loop: CASSGREYHNSPLHF. DNA for the CDR3: TGTGCCAGCAGCGGACGGGAGTACCATAATTCACCCCTCCACTTT. The chain joins TRBV9 to TRBJ1-6, with unresolved D. This CDR3 has 15 residues. V was cut by 3 bases and J by 5 bases, with 12 bases left in between. Germline values: CDR1 SGDLS, CDR2 YYNGEE. Full variable domain (remainder filled in from reference TRBV9 and TRBJ1-6): DSGVTQTPKHLITATGQRVTLRCSPRSGDLSVYWYQQSLDQGLQFLIQYYNGEERAKGNILERFSAQQFPDLHSELNLSSLELGDSALYFCASSGREYHNSPLHFGNGTRLTVT.

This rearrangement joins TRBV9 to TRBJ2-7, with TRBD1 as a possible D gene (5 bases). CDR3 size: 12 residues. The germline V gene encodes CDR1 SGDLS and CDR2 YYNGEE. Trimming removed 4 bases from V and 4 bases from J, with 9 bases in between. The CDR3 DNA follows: TGTGCCAGCAGCCCCCAGGGTTACGAGCAGTACTTC. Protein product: CASSPQGYEQYF.

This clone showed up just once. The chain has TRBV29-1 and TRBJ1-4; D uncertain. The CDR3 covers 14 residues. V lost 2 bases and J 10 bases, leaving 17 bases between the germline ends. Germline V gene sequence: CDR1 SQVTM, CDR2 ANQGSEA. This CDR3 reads CSVESPTSRGKLFF. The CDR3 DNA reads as TGCAGCGTTGAATCGCCGACGTCGAGAGGAAAACTGTTTTTT.

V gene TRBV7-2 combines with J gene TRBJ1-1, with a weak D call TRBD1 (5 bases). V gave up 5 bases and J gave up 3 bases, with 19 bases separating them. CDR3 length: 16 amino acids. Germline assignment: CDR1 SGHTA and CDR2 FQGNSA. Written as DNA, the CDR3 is TGTGCCAGCAGCCCTAAGGGACTTTTGAGGGACACTGAAGCTTTCTTT. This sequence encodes CASSPKGLLRDTEAFF.

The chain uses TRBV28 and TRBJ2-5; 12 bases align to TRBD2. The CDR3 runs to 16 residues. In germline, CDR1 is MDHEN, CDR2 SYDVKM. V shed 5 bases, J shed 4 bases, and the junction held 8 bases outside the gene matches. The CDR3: CASSPWTSGEGETQYF. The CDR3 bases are TGTGCCAGCAGTCCCTGGACTAGCGGGGAGGGAGAGACCCAGTACTTC.

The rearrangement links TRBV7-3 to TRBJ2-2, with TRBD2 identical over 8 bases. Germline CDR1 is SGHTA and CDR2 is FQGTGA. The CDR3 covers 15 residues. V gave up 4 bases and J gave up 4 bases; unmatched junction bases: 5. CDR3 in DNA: TGTGCCAGCAGCTCGGGACTAGTCGGCACCGGGGAGCTGTTTTTT. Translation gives CASSSGLVGTGELFF.

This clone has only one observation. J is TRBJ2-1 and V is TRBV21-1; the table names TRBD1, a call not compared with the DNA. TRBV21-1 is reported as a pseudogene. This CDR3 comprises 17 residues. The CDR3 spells CASSHGPGHSSYNEQFF. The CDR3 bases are TGTGCCAGCAGCCATGGGCCTGGACACAGCTCCTACAATGAGCAGTTCTTC.

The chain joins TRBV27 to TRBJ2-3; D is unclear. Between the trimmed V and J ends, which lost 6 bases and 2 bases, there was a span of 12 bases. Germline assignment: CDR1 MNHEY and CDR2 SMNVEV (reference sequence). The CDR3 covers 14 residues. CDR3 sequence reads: CASSRLGSTDTQYF. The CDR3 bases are TGTGCCAGCAGCCGACTTGGATCCACAGATACGCAGTATTTT.

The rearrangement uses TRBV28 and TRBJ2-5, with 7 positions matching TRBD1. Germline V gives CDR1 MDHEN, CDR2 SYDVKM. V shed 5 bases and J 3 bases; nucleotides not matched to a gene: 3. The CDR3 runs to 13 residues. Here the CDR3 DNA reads TGTGCCAGCAGTCTAGACAGGGAAGAGACCCAGTACTTC. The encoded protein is CASSLDREETQYF.